The clone carrying this TCR beta chain was detected a few times. Its antigen is undetermined. This specimen comes from a study of CD8+ T cells in alopecia areata. Trimming removed 0 bases at V and 2 bases at J, with 5 bases between. CDR3 size: 15 residues. From germline, CDR1 is SGHVS and CDR2 FQNEAQ. Findings and caveats of the study: Higher clonality was seen in lesional scalp than in normal scalp, especially in alopecia totalis/universalis. A large proportion of expanded lesional clones were detected persisting in scalp and blood during tofacitinib.

Investigators isolated RNA and reverse transcribed it into cDNA to act as the sequencing template. The data were produced by immunoSEQ multiplex PCR, yet TCRdb's version contains in-frame clones alone and is incomplete. The sample gives 200,000 to 250,000 clones, roughly 56% of which show up once; roughly 1.5% is in the top ten. As for treatment: oral pan-JAK inhibitor, 5-10 mg twice daily. V is TRBV7-8 and J is TRBJ2-6; the D is unclear. Sample: CD4+ T cells sorted from blood, taken at week 4, from a patient treated with tofacitinib. This TCR came from a human donor with alopecia areata. CDR3 nucleotides: TGTGCCAGCAGCTTAGCCCTAACTGGGGCCAACGTCCTGACTTTC. Residues: CASSLALTGANVLTF.